One and the same sample provided the 7 T cell receptor beta chains below, sequenced in a study of shared T cell receptors in the human thymus. Using immunoSEQ multiplex PCR, the repertoire was profiled, and TCRdb retains in-frame clones only, with some absent. Of under 450,000 clones in the sample, approximately 95% are singletons; the top ten hold about 0.02%. The sequenced material came from thymocytes. These receptors all come from a human donor.

The CDR3 DNA follows: TGTGCCAGCAGCCCGGGCTGGGCCACAGATACGCAGTATTTT. Its translation is CASSPGWATDTQYF. The chain combines TRBV7-9 with TRBJ2-3; D gene unclear. The CDR3 extends over 14 amino acids. V gave up 5 bases and J gave up 2 bases, with 11 bases separating them. Looked up from germline, CDR1 is SEHNR and CDR2 is FQNEAQ (reference sequence).

The CDR3 here is CASSPPTGKGSGNTIYF. CDR3 coding DNA: TGTGCCAGCTCACCACCGACAGGGAAGGGGAGCGGAAACACCATATATTTT. This chain connects TRBV18 to TRBJ1-3, with TRBD1 matching 7 bases. CDR1 and CDR2 from the germline V gene are KGHSH and LQKENI. Germline trimming cut 0 bases from V and 4 bases from J; bases unmatched to any gene: 9. CDR3 length equals 17 residues.

This clone was detected only a few times. The genes are TRBV6-1 and TRBJ2-5; 8 bases fit TRBD2. Germline CDR1 MNHNS, CDR2 SASEGT. CDR3 size: 18 residues. V was pared by 2 bases and J by 7 bases, with 18 bases of the junction left unmatched. This CDR3 reads CASSEKGLLAAPEGTQYF. CDR3 DNA sequence: TGTGCCAGCAGTGAAAAGGGGCTACTAGCGGCCCCCGAGGGGACCCAGTACTTC.

The V call is TRBV19, the J call TRBJ2-5; D gene uncertain. The germline CDR1 and CDR2 sequences are LNHDA and SQIVND (reference sequence). Trimming pared 7 bases from V and 5 bases from J, leaving 8 bases between. The CDR3 is made up of 11 amino acids. CDR3 nucleotides: TGTGCCAGTACTTTAGGGGAGACCCAGTACTTC. Translated, it gives CASTLGETQYF.

The chain employs TRBV21-1 and TRBJ1-5. TRBV21-1 is reported as a pseudogene. This CDR3 is 16 amino acids long. The CDR3 reads CASRGSHRYSNQPQHF. CDR3 bases: TGTGCCAGCCGGGGGTCCCACCGATATAGCAATCAGCCCCAGCATTTT.

The chain carries TRBV27 and TRBJ1-2; D might be TRBD1 (5 bases). The CDR3 is 15 amino acids. Per germline, CDR1 MNHEY and CDR2 SMNVEV (reference sequence). V lost 2 bases and J 1 base, leaving 11 bases between the germline ends. The CDR3 loop is CASSLTRGLNYGYTF. The CDR3 nucleotides are TGTGCCAGCAGTTTAACGAGGGGCCTTAACTATGGCTACACCTTC.

This clone was counted once. The chain combines TRBV9 with TRBJ2-1, with 10 bases lining up with TRBD2. The CDR3 extends over 16 amino acids. Germline-derived CDR1 and CDR2 are SGDLS and YYNGEE. V trimming: 3 bases; J trimming: 4 bases; junction bases outside the gene matches: 7. CDR3: CASSAPLAGVYNEQFF. The CDR3 nucleotides read TGTGCCAGCAGCGCACCTCTAGCGGGAGTATACAATGAGCAGTTCTTC.